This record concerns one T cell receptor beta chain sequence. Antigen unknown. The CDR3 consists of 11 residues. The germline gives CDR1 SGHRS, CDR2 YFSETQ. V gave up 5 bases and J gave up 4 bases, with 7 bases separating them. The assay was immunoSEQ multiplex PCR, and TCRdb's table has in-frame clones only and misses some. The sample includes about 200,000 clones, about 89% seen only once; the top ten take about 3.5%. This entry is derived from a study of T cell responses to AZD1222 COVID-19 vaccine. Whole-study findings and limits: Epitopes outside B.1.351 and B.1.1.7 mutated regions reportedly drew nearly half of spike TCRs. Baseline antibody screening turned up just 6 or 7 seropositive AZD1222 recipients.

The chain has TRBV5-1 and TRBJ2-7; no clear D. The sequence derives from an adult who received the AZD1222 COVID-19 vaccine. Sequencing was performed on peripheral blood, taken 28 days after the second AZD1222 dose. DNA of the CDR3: TGCGCCAGCAGAAAGGAATACGAGCAGTACTTC. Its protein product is CASRKEYEQYF.